This T cell receptor beta chain was recorded in a study of blood T cell repertoires in COVID-19. Study-wide context: Collection of acute and convalescent COVID-19 samples took place in the United States, Italy and Spain. In each case, the material was cDNA or gDNA derived from T cells, B-cell-depleted T cells, or PBMCs.

This clone was seen a handful of times. Enrollment of patients from Seattle took place during active infection, with longitudinal follow-up. Per the authors' pipeline: Cell counts per sample came from amplifying reference gene primers. Measured with immunoSEQ multiplex PCR; TCRdb has only the in-frame clones, and not every one. D and trimming come from the DNA, and the V and J calls and clone size come from that table. The table includes 120,000 or so clones, more than 90% detected once. This CDR3 region has 15 residues. The V end was cut by 0 bases, the J end by 3 bases, with 10 bases between. The germline gives CDR1 SGDLS, CDR2 YYNGEE.

This sequence was found in a man aged 60 to 69 with COVID-19, enrolled during active disease. The sequencing input was peripheral blood. The rearrangement joins TRBV9 to TRBJ2-1, with a weak D call TRBD1 (5 bases). The CDR3, as DNA: TGTGCCAGCAGCGTAGCAGGGATCAGCTACAATGAGCAGTTCTTC. Protein: CASSVAGISYNEQFF.